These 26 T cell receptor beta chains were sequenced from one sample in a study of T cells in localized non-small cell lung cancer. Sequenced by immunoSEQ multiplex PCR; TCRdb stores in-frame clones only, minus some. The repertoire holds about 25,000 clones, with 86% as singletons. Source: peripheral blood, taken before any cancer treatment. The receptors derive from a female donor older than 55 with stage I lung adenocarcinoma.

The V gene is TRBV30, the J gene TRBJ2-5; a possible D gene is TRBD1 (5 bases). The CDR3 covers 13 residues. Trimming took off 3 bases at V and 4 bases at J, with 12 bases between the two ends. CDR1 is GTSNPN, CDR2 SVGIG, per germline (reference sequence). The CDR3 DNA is TGTGCCTGGAGAGGGCAGGGCAGAGAGACCCAGTACTTC. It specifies CAWRGQGRETQYF.

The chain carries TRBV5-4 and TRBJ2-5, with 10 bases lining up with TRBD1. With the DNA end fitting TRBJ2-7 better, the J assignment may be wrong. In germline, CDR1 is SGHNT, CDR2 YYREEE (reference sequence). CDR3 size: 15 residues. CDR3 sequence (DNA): TGTGCCAGCAGCTTGAGTGGACAGGGGGTCTACGAGCAGTACTTC. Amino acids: CASSLSGQGVYEQYF.

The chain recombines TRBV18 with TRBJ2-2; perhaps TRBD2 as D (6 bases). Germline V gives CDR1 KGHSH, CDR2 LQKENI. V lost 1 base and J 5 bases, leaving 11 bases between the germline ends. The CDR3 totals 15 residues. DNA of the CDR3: TGTGCCAGCTCACCACGGGAGGACCTTACCGGGGAGCTGTTTTTT. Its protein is CASSPREDLTGELFF.

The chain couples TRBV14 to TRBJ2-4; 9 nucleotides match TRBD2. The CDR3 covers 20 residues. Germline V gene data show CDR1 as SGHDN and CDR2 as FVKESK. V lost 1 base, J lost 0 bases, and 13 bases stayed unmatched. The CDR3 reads CASSQGRLGGGALAKNIQYF. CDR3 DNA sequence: TGTGCCAGCAGCCAAGGCCGACTGGGCGGGGGGGCGCTAGCCAAAAACATTCAGTACTTC.

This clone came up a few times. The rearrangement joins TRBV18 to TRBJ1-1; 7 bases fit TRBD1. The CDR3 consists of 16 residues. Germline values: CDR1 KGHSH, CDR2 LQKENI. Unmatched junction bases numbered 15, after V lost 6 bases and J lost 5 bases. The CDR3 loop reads CASSYLGGGLPTEAFF. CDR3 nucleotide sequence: TGTGCCAGCTCCTACCTGGGAGGGGGCCTCCCAACTGAAGCTTTCTTT. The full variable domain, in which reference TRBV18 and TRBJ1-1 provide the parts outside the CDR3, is NAGVMQNPRHLVRRRGQEARLRCSPMKGHSHVYWYRQLPEEGLKFMVYLQKENIIDESGMPKERFSAEFPKEGPSILRIQQVVRGDSAAYFCASSYLGGGLPTEAFFGQGTRLTVV.

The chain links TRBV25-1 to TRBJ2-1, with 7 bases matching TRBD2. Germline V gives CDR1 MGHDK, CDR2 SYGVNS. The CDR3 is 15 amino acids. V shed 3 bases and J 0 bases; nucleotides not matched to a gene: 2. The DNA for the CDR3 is TGTGCCAGCAGTGATGGGGACTACTCCTACAATGAGCAGTTCTTC. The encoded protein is CASSDGDYSYNEQFF.

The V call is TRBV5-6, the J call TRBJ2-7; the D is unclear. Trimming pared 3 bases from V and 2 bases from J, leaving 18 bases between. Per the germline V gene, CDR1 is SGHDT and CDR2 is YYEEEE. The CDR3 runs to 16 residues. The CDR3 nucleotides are TGTGCCAGCAGCTCCCCAGAAAGAGGAGCTGCCTACGAGCAGTACTTC. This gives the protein CASSSPERGAAYEQYF.

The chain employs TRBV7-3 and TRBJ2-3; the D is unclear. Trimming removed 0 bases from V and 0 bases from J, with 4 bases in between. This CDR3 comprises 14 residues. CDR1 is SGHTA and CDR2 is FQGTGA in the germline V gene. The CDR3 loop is CASSLTESTDTQYF. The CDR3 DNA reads TGTGCCAGCAGCTTAACAGAGAGCACAGATACGCAGTATTTT.

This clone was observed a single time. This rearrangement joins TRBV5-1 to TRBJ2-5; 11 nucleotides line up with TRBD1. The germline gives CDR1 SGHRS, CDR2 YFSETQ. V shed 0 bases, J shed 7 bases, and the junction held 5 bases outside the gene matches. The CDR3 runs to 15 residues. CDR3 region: CASSLGPGQGVTQYF. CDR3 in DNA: TGCGCCAGCAGCTTGGGGCCGGGACAGGGGGTGACCCAGTACTTC.

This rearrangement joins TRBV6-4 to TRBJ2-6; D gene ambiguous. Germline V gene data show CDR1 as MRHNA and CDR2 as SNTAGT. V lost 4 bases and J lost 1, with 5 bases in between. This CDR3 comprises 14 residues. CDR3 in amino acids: CASSADSGANVLTF. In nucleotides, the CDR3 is TGTGCCAGCAGTGCTGATTCTGGGGCCAACGTCCTGACTTTC.

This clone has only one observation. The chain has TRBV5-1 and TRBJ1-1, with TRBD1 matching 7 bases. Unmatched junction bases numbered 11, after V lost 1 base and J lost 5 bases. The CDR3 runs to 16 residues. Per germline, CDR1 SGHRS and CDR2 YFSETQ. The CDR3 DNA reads TGCGCCAGCAGCTTGCGACAGGGCGTGGGGCTGACTGAAGCTTTCTTT. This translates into CASSLRQGVGLTEAFF.

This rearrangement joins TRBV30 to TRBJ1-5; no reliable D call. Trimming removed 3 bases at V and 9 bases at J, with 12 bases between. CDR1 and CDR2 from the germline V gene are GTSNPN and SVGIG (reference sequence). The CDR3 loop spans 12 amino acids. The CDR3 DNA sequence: TGTGCCTGGAGCCACACTTCGGGGCCCCAGCATTTT. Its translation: CAWSHTSGPQHF.

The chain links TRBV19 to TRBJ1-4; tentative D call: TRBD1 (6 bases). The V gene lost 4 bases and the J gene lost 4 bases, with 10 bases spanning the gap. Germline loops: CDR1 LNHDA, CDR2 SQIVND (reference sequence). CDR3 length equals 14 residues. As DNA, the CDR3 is TGTGCCAGTAGTACCCCGGACAGTAATGAAAAACTGTTTTTT. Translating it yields CASSTPDSNEKLFF. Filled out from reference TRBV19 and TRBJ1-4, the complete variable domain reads DGGITQSPKYLFRKEGQNVTLSCEQNLNHDAMYWYRQDPGQGLRLIYYSQIVNDFQKGDIAEGYSVSREKKESFPLTVTSAQKNPTAFYLCASSTPDSNEKLFFGSGTQLSVL.

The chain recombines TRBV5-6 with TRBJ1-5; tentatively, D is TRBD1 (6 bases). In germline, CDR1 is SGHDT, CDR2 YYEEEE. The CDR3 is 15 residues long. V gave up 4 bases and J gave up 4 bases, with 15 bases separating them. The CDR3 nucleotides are TGTGCCAGCAGCCATGGGACAAGGGCTAATCAGCCCCAGCATTTT. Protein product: CASSHGTRANQPQHF.

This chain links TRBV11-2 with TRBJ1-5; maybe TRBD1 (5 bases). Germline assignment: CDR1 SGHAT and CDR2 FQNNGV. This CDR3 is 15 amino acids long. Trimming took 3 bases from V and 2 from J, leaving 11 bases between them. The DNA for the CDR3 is TGTGCCAGCAGCTTGGGGGGGGGAGGCAATCAGCCCCAGCATTTT. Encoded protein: CASSLGGGGNQPQHF.

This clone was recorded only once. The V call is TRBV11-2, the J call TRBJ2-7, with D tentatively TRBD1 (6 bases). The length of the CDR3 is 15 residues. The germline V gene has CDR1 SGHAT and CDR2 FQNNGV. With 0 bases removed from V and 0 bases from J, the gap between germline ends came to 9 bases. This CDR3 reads CASSLDRGYSYEQYF. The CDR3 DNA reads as TGTGCCAGCAGCTTAGACAGGGGCTACTCCTACGAGCAGTACTTC.

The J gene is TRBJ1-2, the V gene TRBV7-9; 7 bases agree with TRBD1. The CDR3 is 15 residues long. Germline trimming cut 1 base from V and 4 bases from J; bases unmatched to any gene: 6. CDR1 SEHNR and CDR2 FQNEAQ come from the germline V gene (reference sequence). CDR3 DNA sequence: TGTGCCAGCAGCTTAGTGACAGGGAGGTCCTATGGCTACACCTTC. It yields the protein CASSLVTGRSYGYTF. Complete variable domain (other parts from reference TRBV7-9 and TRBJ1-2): DTGVSQNPRHKITKRGQNVTFRCDPISEHNRLYWYRQTLGQGPEFLTYFQNEAQLEKSRLLSDRFSAERPKGSFSTLEIQRTEQGDSAMYLCASSLVTGRSYGYTFGSGTRLTVV.

The CDR3 loop reads CASSLRVETTRNEQFF. CDR3 DNA: TGTGCCAGCAGCTTAAGAGTGGAAACTACCCGAAATGAGCAGTTCTTC. V usage is TRBV7-3 and J usage is TRBJ2-1, with unresolved D. CDR3 length equals 16 residues. Trimming removed 1 base from V and 7 bases from J, with 17 bases in between. CDR1 and CDR2 from the germline V gene are SGHTA and FQGTGA.

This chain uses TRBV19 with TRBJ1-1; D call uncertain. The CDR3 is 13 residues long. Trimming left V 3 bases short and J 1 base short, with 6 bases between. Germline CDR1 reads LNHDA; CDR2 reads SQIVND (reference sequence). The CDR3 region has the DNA TGTGCCAGTAGTATTCAGGAGAACACTGAAGCTTTCTTT. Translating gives CASSIQENTEAFF.

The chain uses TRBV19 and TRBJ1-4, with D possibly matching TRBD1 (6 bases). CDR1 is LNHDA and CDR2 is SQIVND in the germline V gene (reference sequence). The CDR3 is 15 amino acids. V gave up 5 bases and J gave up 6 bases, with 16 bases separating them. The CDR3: CASSWRRSGDEKLFF. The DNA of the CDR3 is TGTGCCAGTAGTTGGCGCAGGTCAGGGGATGAAAAACTGTTTTTT.

The CDR3 spells CASSLGQGSSYEQYF. The CDR3 DNA reads TGTGCCAGCAGCTTAGGACAGGGGAGCTCCTACGAGCAGTACTTC. V is TRBV7-8 and J is TRBJ2-5, with 8 bases aligning to TRBD1. The J call may be mistaken, given a closer DNA end match to TRBJ2-7. The V gene's germline CDR1 is SGHVS and CDR2 FQNEAQ. The length of the CDR3 is 15 residues.

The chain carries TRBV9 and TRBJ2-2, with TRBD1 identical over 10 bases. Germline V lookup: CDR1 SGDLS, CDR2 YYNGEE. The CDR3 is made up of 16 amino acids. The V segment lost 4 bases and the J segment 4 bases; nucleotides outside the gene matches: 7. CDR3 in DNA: TGTGCCAGCAGCCCCTCGACAGGGGGCGGCACCGGGGAGCTGTTTTTT. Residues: CASSPSTGGGTGELFF. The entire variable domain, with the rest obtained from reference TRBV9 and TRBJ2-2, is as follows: DSGVTQTPKHLITATGQRVTLRCSPRSGDLSVYWYQQSLDQGLQFLIQYYNGEERAKGNILERFSAQQFPDLHSELNLSSLELGDSALYFCASSPSTGGGTGELFFGEGSRLTVL.

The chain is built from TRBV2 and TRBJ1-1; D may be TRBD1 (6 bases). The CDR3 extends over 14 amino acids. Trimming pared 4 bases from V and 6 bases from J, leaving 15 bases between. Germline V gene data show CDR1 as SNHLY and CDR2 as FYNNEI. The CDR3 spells CASSAGRGEAEAFF. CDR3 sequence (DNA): TGTGCCAGCAGTGCGGGCAGGGGAGAGGCTGAAGCTTTCTTT.

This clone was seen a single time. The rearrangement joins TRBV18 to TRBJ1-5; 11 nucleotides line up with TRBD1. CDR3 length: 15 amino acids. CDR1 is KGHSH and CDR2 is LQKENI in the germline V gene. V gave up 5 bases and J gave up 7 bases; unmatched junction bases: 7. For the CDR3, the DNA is TGTGCCAGCTCAGCTTGGGACAGGGGGATACAGCCCCAGCATTTT. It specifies CASSAWDRGIQPQHF. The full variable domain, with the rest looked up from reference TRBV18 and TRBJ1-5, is NAGVMQNPRHLVRRRGQEARLRCSPMKGHSHVYWYRQLPEEGLKFMVYLQKENIIDESGMPKERFSAEFPKEGPSILRIQQVVRGDSAAYFCASSAWDRGIQPQHFGDGTRLSIL.

This CDR3 reads CASSQAGQGITEAFF. CDR3 coding DNA: TGTGCCAGCAGCCAGGCAGGGCAGGGGATCACTGAAGCTTTCTTT. This chain connects TRBV4-2 to TRBJ1-1; a weak D match, TRBD1 (6 bases). Trimming removed 3 bases from V and 4 bases from J, with 15 bases in between. Germline V gene sequence: CDR1 LGHNA, CDR2 YNFKEQ. This CDR3 region has 15 residues.

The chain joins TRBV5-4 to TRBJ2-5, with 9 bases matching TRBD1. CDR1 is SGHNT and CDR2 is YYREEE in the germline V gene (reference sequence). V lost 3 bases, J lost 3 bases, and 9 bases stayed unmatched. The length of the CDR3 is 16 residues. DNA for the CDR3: TGTGCCAGCAGCTCTATCTATCGGACAGGGGAAGAGACCCAGTACTTC. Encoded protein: CASSSIYRTGEETQYF.